These 17 T cell receptor beta chains originate from one sample sequenced in a study of blood T cell repertoires in COVID-19. The repertoire was sequenced with immunoSEQ multiplex PCR; TCRdb's copy has only in-frame clones and lacks some. The sample yields about half a million clones, 70% to 90% seen once. The material sequenced was peripheral blood. Source of these receptors: a human donor in a cohort sampled during active COVID-19.

The chain employs TRBV7-2 and TRBJ2-7, with D perhaps TRBD1 (7 bases). The germline V and J ends were trimmed by 8 bases and 2 bases, with 22 bases remaining between them. Germline values: CDR1 SGHTA, CDR2 FQGNSA. This CDR3 has 16 residues. The CDR3, as DNA: TGTGCCAGCGGACACTCAGGGGGAGGTCCCACCTACGAGCAGTACTTC. Amino acids: CASGHSGGGPTYEQYF.

The genes are TRBV6-5 and TRBJ1-1; 7 positions agree with TRBD1. V was pared by 0 bases and J by 4 bases, with 2 bases of the junction left unmatched. This CDR3 comprises 14 residues. Germline lookup yields CDR1 MNHEY and CDR2 SVGAGI. CDR3 nucleotides: TGTGCCAGCAGTTACTCAACAGGGGCCACTGAAGCTTTCTTT. Translated: CASSYSTGATEAFF.

V gene TRBV6-5 combines with J gene TRBJ2-5, with D possibly TRBD1 on 6 matching bases. V was trimmed by 2 bases and J by 4 bases, leaving 11 bases between them. The CDR3 is 14 residues long. CDR1 and CDR2 from the germline V gene are MNHEY and SVGAGI. CDR3 amino acids: CASSYVRGVETQYF. CDR3 DNA sequence: TGTGCCAGCAGTTACGTCAGGGGTGTAGAGACCCAGTACTTC.

This chain joins TRBV11-2 and TRBJ1-3; no reliable D call. The CDR3 contains 17 residues. The germline gives CDR1 SGHAT, CDR2 FQNNGV. V gave up 1 base and J gave up 1 base, with 14 bases separating them. CDR3 amino acids: CASSLALVGESGNTIYF. The CDR3 nucleotides are TGTGCCAGCAGCTTAGCCCTTGTCGGGGAATCTGGAAACACCATATATTTT.

This rearrangement joins TRBV30 to TRBJ1-1, with D uncertain. The CDR3 consists of 13 residues. Germline V gives CDR1 GTSNPN, CDR2 SVGIG (reference sequence). The V gene lost 1 base and the J gene lost 2 bases, with 8 bases spanning the gap. The CDR3 bases are TGTGCCTGGAGTGGTCAGGTAAACACTGAAGCTTTCTTT. It translates to CAWSGQVNTEAFF.

The DNA for the CDR3 is TGTGCCAGCAGTTTCAGACAGGATAGCAATCAGCCCCAGCATTTT. Encoded protein: CASSFRQDSNQPQHF. This chain connects TRBV27 to TRBJ1-5, with D possibly matching TRBD1 (6 bases). The ends were cut back, 3 bases at V and 0 bases at J, with 9 bases in the middle. The CDR3 loop spans 15 amino acids. Germline CDR1 is MNHEY and CDR2 is SMNVEV (reference sequence).

This chain uses TRBV18 with TRBJ2-3; D is possibly TRBD2 (5 bases). There are 15 residues in the CDR3. Trimming pared 2 bases from V and 1 base from J, leaving 10 bases between. Per the germline V gene, CDR1 is KGHSH and CDR2 is LQKENI. CDR3: CASSPFSGGTDTQYF. CDR3 coding DNA: TGTGCCAGCTCACCATTCAGCGGAGGCACAGATACGCAGTATTTT. Looking up the rest from reference TRBV18 and TRBJ2-3 gives the full variable domain: NAGVMQNPRHLVRRRGQEARLRCSPMKGHSHVYWYRQLPEEGLKFMVYLQKENIIDESGMPKERFSAEFPKEGPSILRIQQVVRGDSAAYFCASSPFSGGTDTQYFGPGTRLTVL.

The CDR3 DNA sequence: TGCAGCGTTGGACTAGCGGGAGGAGCAAAGACCCAGTACTTC. The encoded protein is CSVGLAGGAKTQYF. The rearrangement joins TRBV29-1 to TRBJ2-5; 13 positions match TRBD2. Germline lookup yields CDR1 SQVTM and CDR2 ANQGSEA. The CDR3 has 14 amino acids. The trim removed 4 bases at V and 6 bases at J, leaving 5 bases unmatched. Looking up the rest from reference TRBV29-1 and TRBJ2-5 gives the full variable domain: SAVISQKPSRDICQRGTSLTIQCQVDSQVTMMFWYRQQPGQSLTLIATANQGSEATYESGFVIDKFPISRPNLTFSTLTVSNMSPEDSSIYLCSVGLAGGAKTQYFGPGTRLLVL.

The V gene is TRBV6-5, the J gene TRBJ1-2; TRBD1 is a possible D gene (5 bases). The CDR3 has 14 amino acids. Deletions cut 4 bases from V and 2 bases from J, with 11 bases between. Germline-derived CDR1 and CDR2 are MNHEY and SVGAGI. CDR3 nucleotides: TGTGCCAGCAGTTCCACGACAGAGAACTATGGCTACACCTTC. This translates into CASSSTTENYGYTF.

This clone is a singleton in its sample. The gene calls are TRBV7-8 and TRBJ1-5; D is undetermined. CDR3 length: 13 amino acids. Trimming took off 1 base at V and 7 bases at J, with 8 bases between the two ends. Germline CDR1 and CDR2: SGHVS and FQNEAQ. CDR3 nucleotide sequence: TGTGCCAGCAGCTTAGACCCCAGACAGCCCCAGCATTTT. It codes for CASSLDPRQPQHF.

V usage is TRBV7-3 and J usage is TRBJ1-1; no clear D. The germline CDR1 and CDR2 sequences are SGHTA and FQGTGA. The CDR3 covers 13 residues. Trimming took 8 bases from V and 5 from J, leaving 15 bases between them. CDR3 residues: CASRYSVETEAFF. CDR3 coding DNA: TGTGCCAGCCGTTACTCCGTTGAGACTGAAGCTTTCTTT.

This clone was recorded only once. The V call is TRBV10-2, the J call TRBJ1-1, with a tentative D call TRBD1 (6 bases). Germline CDR1 is WSHSY and CDR2 is SAAADI. Between the trimmed V and J ends, which lost 10 bases and 8 bases, there was a span of 14 bases. The CDR3 is 11 amino acids. CDR3 bases: TGCGCCACCTTGGGGGCAGGGGAAGCTTTCTTT. It yields the protein CATLGAGEAFF.

V usage is TRBV7-3 and J usage is TRBJ1-2, with a weak D call TRBD1 (5 bases). Germline V gives CDR1 SGHTA, CDR2 FQGTGA. The CDR3 runs to 14 residues. V was shortened by 5 bases and J by 6 bases, with 16 bases between the two germline ends. CDR3 in DNA: TGTGCCAGCAGCCCGAGGGCGGGGGGTGATGGCTACACCTTC. Encoded protein: CASSPRAGGDGYTF. Full variable domain (remainder filled in from reference TRBV7-3 and TRBJ1-2): GAGVSQTPSNKVTEKGKYVELRCDPISGHTALYWYRQSLGQGPEFLIYFQGTGAADDSGLPNDRFFAVRPEGSVSTLKIQRTERGDSAVYLCASSPRAGGDGYTFGSGTRLTVV.

This chain uses TRBV4-1 with TRBJ1-1; D perhaps matches TRBD1 (6 bases). The germline V and J ends were trimmed by 3 bases and 10 bases, with 21 bases remaining between them. CDR1 MGHRA and CDR2 YSYEKL come from the germline V gene. This CDR3 comprises 15 residues. The CDR3 reads CASSHEQGPLKGAFF. CDR3 nucleotides: TGCGCCAGCAGCCACGAACAGGGCCCGTTGAAGGGAGCTTTCTTT.

V gene TRBV10-3 combines with J gene TRBJ2-3; tentatively, D is TRBD2 (6 bases). Looked up from germline, CDR1 is ENHRY and CDR2 is SYGVKD. Trimming took off 5 bases at V and 2 bases at J, with 11 bases between the two ends. The CDR3 runs 14 residues. The CDR3 is CAISSGLVTDTQYF. CDR3 coding DNA: TGTGCCATCAGTTCGGGACTCGTCACAGATACGCAGTATTTT.

The V and J genes are TRBV7-2 and TRBJ2-7, with 9 nucleotides matching TRBD2. V trimming: 1 base; J trimming: 3 bases; junction bases outside the gene matches: 7. This CDR3 comprises 16 residues. Germline assignment: CDR1 SGHTA and CDR2 FQGNSA. The CDR3 reads CASSLETSGLHYEQYF. In DNA form, the CDR3 reads TGTGCCAGCAGCTTAGAGACTAGCGGCCTCCACTACGAGCAGTACTTC.

Comments on this clone: Other DNA sequences in the same sample also yield this CDR3. The chain uses TRBV19 and TRBJ1-5, with 7 bases matching TRBD1. Unmatched junction bases numbered 0, after V lost 2 bases and J lost 2 bases. CDR3 length: 14 residues. From germline, CDR1 is LNHDA and CDR2 SQIVND (reference sequence). This CDR3 is CASSITGGNQPQHF. In DNA, the CDR3 is TGTGCCAGTAGTATAACAGGGGGCAATCAGCCCCAGCATTTT. The entire variable domain, with the rest obtained from reference TRBV19 and TRBJ1-5, is as follows: DGGITQSPKYLFRKEGQNVTLSCEQNLNHDAMYWYRQDPGQGLRLIYYSQIVNDFQKGDIAEGYSVSREKKESFPLTVTSAQKNPTAFYLCASSITGGNQPQHFGDGTRLSIL.